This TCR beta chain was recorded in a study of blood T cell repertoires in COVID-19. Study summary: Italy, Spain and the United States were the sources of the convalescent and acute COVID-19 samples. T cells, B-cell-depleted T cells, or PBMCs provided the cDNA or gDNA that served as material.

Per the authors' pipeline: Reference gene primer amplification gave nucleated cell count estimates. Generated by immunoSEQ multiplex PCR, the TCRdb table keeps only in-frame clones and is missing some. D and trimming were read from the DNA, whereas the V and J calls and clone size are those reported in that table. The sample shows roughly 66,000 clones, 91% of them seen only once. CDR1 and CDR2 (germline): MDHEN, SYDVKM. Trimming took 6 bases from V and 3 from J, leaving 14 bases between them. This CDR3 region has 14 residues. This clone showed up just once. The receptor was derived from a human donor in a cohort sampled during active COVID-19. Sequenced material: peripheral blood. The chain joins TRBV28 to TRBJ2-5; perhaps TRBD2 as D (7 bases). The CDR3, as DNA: TGTGCCAGCAGGGTACAGGGACTAAAAGAGACCCAGTACTTC. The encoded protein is CASRVQGLKETQYF.